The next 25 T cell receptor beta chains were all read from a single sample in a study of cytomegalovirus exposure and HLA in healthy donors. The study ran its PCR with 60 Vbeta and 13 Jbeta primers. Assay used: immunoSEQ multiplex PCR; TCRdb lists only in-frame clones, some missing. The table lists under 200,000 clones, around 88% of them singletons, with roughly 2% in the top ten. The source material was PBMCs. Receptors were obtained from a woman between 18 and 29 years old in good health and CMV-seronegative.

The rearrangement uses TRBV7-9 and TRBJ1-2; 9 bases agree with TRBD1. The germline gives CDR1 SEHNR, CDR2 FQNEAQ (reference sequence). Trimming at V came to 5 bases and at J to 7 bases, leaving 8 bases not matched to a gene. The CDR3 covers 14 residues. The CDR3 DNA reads TGTGCCAGCAGCGTACAGGGGGCGCTTGGTGGCTACACCTTC. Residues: CASSVQGALGGYTF.

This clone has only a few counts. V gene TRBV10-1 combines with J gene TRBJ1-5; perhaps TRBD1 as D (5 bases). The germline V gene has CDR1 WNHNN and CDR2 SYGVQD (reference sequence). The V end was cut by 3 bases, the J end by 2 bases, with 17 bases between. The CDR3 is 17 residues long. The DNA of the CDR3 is TGCGCCAGCAGTGAACCCAGGGTGTCGTTTCGCAATCAGCCCCAGCATTTT. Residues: CASSEPRVSFRNQPQHF.

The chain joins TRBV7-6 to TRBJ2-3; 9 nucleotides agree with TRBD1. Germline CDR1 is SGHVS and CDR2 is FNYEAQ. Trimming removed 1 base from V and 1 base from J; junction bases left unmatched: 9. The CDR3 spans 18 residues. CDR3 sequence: CASSLVVGQGGGTDTQYF. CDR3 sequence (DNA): TGTGCCAGCAGCTTAGTCGTGGGACAGGGTGGCGGCACAGATACGCAGTATTTT. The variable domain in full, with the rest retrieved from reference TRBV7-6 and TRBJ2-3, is GAGVSQSPRYKVTKRGQDVALRCDPISGHVSLYWYRQALGQGPEFLTYFNYEAQQDKSGLPNDRFSAERPEGSISTLTIQRTEQRDSAMYRCASSLVVGQGGGTDTQYFGPGTRLTVL.

The CDR3 DNA is TGTGCCAGCGGTCAGGAAGGGACAGCCGCCTACAATGAGCAGTTCTTC. This encodes CASGQEGTAAYNEQFF. The chain links TRBV2 to TRBJ2-1, with 7 bases aligning to TRBD1. With V trimmed by 8 bases and J by 2 bases, 12 bases remained unmatched. The CDR3 spans 16 residues. Per the germline V gene, CDR1 is SNHLY and CDR2 is FYNNEI.

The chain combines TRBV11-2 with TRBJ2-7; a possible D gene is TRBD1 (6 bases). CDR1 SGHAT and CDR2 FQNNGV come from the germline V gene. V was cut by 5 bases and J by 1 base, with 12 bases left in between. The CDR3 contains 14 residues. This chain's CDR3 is CASSQMDSSYEQYF. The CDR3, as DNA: TGTGCCAGCAGCCAGATGGACAGTTCCTACGAGCAGTACTTC.

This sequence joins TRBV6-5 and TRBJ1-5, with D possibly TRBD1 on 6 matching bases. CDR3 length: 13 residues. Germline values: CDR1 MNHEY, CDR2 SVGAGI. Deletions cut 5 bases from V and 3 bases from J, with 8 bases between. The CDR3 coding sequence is TGTGCCAGCAGTAGACAGGACAATCAGCCCCAGCATTTT. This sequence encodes CASSRQDNQPQHF.

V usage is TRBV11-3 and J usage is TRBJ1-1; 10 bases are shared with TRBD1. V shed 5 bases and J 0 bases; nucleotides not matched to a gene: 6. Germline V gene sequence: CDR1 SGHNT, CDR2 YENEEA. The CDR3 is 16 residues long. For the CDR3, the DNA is TGTGCCAGCAGCGAATGGGACAGGGGAATGAACACTGAAGCTTTCTTT. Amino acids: CASSEWDRGMNTEAFF.

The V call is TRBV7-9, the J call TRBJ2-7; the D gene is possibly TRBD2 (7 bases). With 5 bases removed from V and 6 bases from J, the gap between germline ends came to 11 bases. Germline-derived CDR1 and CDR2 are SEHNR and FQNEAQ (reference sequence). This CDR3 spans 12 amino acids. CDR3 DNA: TGTGCCAGCAGCCCGGGGGGCCGCGAGCAGTACTTC. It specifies CASSPGGREQYF.

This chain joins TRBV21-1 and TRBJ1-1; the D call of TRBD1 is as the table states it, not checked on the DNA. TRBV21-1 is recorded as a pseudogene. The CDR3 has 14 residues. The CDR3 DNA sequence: TGTGCCAGCAGCAAAGAGGGGATGAACACTGAAGCTTTCTTT. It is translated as CASSKEGMNTEAFF.

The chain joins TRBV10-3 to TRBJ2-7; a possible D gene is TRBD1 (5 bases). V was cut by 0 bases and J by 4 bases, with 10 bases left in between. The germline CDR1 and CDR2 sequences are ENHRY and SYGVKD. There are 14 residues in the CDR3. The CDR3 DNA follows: TGTGCCATCAGTGAGTCGAGCAGGGCGTACGAGCAGTACTTC. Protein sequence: CAISESSRAYEQYF.

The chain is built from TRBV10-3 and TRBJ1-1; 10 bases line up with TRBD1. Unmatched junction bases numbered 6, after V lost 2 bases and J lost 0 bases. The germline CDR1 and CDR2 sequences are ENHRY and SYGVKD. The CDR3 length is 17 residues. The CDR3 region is CAISEVPGQGLNTEAFF. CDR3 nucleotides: TGTGCCATCAGTGAGGTCCCGGGACAGGGGTTGAACACTGAAGCTTTCTTT.

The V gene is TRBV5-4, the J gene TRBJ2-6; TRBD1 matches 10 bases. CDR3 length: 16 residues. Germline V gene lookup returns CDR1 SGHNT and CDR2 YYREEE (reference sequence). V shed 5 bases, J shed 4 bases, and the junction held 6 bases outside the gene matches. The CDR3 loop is CASSGTGDSGANVLTF. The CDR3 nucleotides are TGTGCCAGCAGTGGGACAGGGGACTCCGGGGCCAACGTCCTGACTTTC.

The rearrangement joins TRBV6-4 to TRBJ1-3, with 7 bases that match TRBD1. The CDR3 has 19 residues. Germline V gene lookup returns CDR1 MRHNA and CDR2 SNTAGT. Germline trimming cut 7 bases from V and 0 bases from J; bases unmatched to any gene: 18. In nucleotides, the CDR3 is TGTGCCAGCACATCCCACCTTCGAGGGGGCAGGAGCTCTGGAAACACCATATATTTT. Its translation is CASTSHLRGGRSSGNTIYF.

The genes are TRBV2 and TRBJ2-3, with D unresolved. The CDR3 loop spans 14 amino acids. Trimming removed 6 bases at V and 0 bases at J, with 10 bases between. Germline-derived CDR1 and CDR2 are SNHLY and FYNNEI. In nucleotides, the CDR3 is TGTGCCAGCAGCGGTGTCATTAGCACAGATACGCAGTATTTT. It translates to CASSGVISTDTQYF. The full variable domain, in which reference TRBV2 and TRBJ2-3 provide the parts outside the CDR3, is EPEVTQTPSHQVTQMGQEVILRCVPISNHLYFYWYRQILGQKVEFLVSFYNNEISEKSEIFDDQFSVERPDGSNFTLKIRSTKLEDSAMYFCASSGVISTDTQYFGPGTRLTVL.

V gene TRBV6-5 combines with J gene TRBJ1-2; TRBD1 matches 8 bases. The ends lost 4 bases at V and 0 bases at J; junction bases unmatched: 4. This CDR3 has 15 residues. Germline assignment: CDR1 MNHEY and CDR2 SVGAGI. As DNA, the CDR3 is TGTGCCAGCAGTTCCTACAGGGGGGCTAACTATGGCTACACCTTC. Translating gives CASSSYRGANYGYTF.

CDR3 protein: CASGVQGRPPSGYTF. The CDR3 bases are TGTGCCAGTGGGGTACAGGGGAGGCCTCCAAGTGGCTACACCTTC. The chain links TRBV27 to TRBJ1-2; 7 bases fit TRBD1. The V segment lost 9 bases and the J segment 7 bases; nucleotides outside the gene matches: 17. Germline CDR1 and CDR2: MNHEY and SMNVEV (reference sequence). This CDR3 spans 15 amino acids.

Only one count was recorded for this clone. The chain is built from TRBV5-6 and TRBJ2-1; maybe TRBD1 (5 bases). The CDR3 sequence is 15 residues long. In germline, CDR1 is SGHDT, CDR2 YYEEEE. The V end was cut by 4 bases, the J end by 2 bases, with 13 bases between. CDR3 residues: CASSLQGNPYNEQFF. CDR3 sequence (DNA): TGTGCCAGCAGCCTGCAGGGTAATCCCTACAATGAGCAGTTCTTC.

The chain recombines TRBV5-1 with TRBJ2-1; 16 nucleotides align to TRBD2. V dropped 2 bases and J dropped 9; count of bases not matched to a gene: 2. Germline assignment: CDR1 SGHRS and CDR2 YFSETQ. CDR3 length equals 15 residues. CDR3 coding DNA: TGCGCCAGCAGCTTAGGGACTAGCGGGAGGGGTGAGCAGTTCTTC. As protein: CASSLGTSGRGEQFF.

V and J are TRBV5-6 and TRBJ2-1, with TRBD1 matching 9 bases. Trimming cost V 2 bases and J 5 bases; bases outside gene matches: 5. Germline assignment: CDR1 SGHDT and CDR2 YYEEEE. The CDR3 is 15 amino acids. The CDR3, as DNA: TGTGCCAGCAGCTTCGGACAGGGGAGTAACAATGAGCAGTTCTTC. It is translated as CASSFGQGSNNEQFF.

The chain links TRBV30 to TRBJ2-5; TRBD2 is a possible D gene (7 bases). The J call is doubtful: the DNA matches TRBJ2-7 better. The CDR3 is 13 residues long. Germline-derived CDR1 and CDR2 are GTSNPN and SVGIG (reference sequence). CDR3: CAWRRGGRYEQYF. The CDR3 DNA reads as TGTGCCTGGAGAAGGGGGGGCCGGTACGAGCAGTACTTC.

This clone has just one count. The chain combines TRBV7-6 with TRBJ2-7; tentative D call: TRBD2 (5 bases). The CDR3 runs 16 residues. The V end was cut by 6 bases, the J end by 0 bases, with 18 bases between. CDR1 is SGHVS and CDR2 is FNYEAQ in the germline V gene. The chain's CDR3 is CASRAGPGRNSYEQYF. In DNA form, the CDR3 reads TGTGCCAGCAGGGCGGGCCCTGGGCGAAACTCCTACGAGCAGTACTTC.

Here the CDR3 DNA reads TGTGCCAGCAGTCCCCAGGGGACCCCGAACACTGAAGCTTTCTTT. Protein sequence: CASSPQGTPNTEAFF. The rearrangement joins TRBV28 to TRBJ1-1, with TRBD1 as a possible D gene (6 bases). This CDR3 region has 15 residues. The V and J ends lost 5 bases and 1 base respectively, with 14 bases between them. CDR1 is MDHEN, CDR2 SYDVKM, per germline.

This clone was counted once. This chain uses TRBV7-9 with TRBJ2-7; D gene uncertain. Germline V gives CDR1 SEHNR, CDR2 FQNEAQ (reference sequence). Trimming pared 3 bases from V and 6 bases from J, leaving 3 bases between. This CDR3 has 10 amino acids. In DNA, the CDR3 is TGTGCCAGCAGCTTCGGCGAGCAGTACTTC. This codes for CASSFGEQYF. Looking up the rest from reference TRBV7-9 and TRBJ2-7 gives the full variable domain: DTGVSQNPRHKITKRGQNVTFRCDPISEHNRLYWYRQTLGQGPEFLTYFQNEAQLEKSRLLSDRFSAERPKGSFSTLEIQRTEQGDSAMYLCASSFGEQYFGPGTRLTVT.

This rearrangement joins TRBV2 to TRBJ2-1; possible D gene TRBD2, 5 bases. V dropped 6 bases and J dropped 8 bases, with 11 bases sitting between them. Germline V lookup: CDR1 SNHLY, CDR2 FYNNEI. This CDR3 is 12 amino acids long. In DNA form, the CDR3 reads TGTGCCAGCAGCCTATGGGAGCATGAGCAGTTCTTC. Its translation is CASSLWEHEQFF.

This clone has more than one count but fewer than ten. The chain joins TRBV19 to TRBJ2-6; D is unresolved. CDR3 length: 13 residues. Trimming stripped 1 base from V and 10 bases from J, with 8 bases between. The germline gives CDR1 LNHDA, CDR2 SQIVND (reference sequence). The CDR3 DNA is TGTGCCAGTAGTATAGGTGGAGCAAACGTCCTGACTTTC. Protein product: CASSIGGANVLTF.